Presented here are 20 T cell receptor beta chains from one specimen sequenced in a study of OX40 agonist ivuxolimab in advanced cancers. Data came from immunoSEQ multiplex PCR; TCRdb stores just in-frame clones and leaves some out. The sample lists fewer than 40,000 clones; approximately 81% were seen once. This specimen was CD4+ or CD8+ T cells sorted from blood, taken in a trial of the OX40 agonist ivuxolimab. These receptors were collected from an adult with an advanced solid tumor such as melanoma, head and neck, liver or kidney cancer.

A single count supports this clone. The rearrangement links TRBV7-9 to TRBJ1-2; 8 nucleotides match TRBD1. V shed 5 bases and J 3 bases; nucleotides not matched to a gene: 5. This CDR3 comprises 14 residues. Germline V gene data show CDR1 as SEHNR and CDR2 as FQNEAQ (reference sequence). The CDR3 here is CASSIGQGYYGYTF. Here the CDR3 DNA reads TGTGCCAGCAGCATTGGACAGGGCTACTATGGCTACACCTTC.

The chain combines TRBV5-8 with TRBJ2-3, with D unclear. The CDR3 runs to 13 residues. Germline V gene data show CDR1 as SGHTS and CDR2 as YDEGEE. The V end lost 0 bases, the J end lost 10 bases, and 12 bases lay between the germline ends. The CDR3, as DNA: TGTGCCAGCAGCTTGGCCAGACTCCCTCCGCAGTATTTT. This gives the protein CASSLARLPPQYF.

This clone was seen a handful of times. The rearrangement joins TRBV6-1 to TRBJ1-2; 9 nucleotides align to TRBD1. V dropped 6 bases and J dropped 0; count of bases not matched to a gene: 5. CDR1 is MNHNS, CDR2 SASEGT, per germline. The CDR3 sequence is 15 residues long. The CDR3 DNA follows: TGTGCCAGCAGGACCGGGACAGGGTCTAACTATGGCTACACCTTC. Protein sequence: CASRTGTGSNYGYTF.

J is TRBJ1-1 and V is TRBV7-2, with D unresolved. V lost 3 bases to trimming and J lost 1 base, with 6 bases between them. The CDR3 consists of 13 residues. Germline V gene data show CDR1 as SGHTA and CDR2 as FQGNSA. CDR3 amino acids: CASSFTWNTEAFF. The CDR3 bases are TGTGCCAGCAGCTTCACATGGAACACTGAAGCTTTCTTT.

The chain employs TRBV2 and TRBJ2-7; maybe TRBD2 (6 bases). Germline CDR1 is SNHLY and CDR2 is FYNNEI. The V end was cut by 7 bases, the J end by 7 bases, with 17 bases between. The CDR3 is 13 residues long. The CDR3 DNA is TGTGCCAGCACCCCGACCTCCGCGGGGGAGCAGTACTTC. It translates to CASTPTSAGEQYF. The whole variable domain, filled in from reference TRBV2 and TRBJ2-7, reads EPEVTQTPSHQVTQMGQEVILRCVPISNHLYFYWYRQILGQKVEFLVSFYNNEISEKSEIFDDQFSVERPDGSNFTLKIRSTKLEDSAMYFCASTPTSAGEQYFGPGTRLTVT.

The rearrangement uses TRBV18 and TRBJ2-1; D possibly matches TRBD1 or TRBD2 (5 bases each). The V gene's germline CDR1 is KGHSH and CDR2 LQKENI. Trimming took off 3 bases at V and 2 bases at J, with 8 bases between the two ends. The CDR3 contains 14 residues. The DNA of the CDR3 is TGTGCCAGCTCACCGGGGGAAACCTACAATGAGCAGTTCTTC. Protein product: CASSPGETYNEQFF.

The chain carries TRBV6-1 and TRBJ2-3; TRBD2 is a possible D gene (6 bases). V shed 3 bases and J shed 4 bases, with 14 bases lying between them. This CDR3 contains 15 residues. Germline V gene data show CDR1 as MNHNS and CDR2 as SASEGT. The CDR3 region is CASSEGDFGADTQYF. In DNA, the CDR3 is TGTGCCAGCAGTGAGGGGGACTTCGGGGCAGATACGCAGTATTTT.

The V gene is TRBV5-1, the J gene TRBJ2-7, with 8 bases matching TRBD1. This CDR3 region has 17 residues. J lost 0 bases, V lost 4 bases, and 12 bases had no gene match. Germline V gene lookup returns CDR1 SGHRS and CDR2 YFSETQ. CDR3 nucleotides: TGCGCCAGCAGCGTCGGGACAGGTGGGCACAGCTCCTACGAGCAGTACTTC. Protein product: CASSVGTGGHSSYEQYF.

The rearrangement joins TRBV19 to TRBJ2-1; D possibly corresponds to TRBD1 (5 bases). Germline CDR1 reads LNHDA; CDR2 reads SQIVND (reference sequence). With 5 bases removed from V and 7 bases from J, the gap between germline ends came to 12 bases. CDR3 size: 13 residues. CDR3 in DNA: TGTGCCAGTAGTTCAGGGTTGGGGAATGAGCAGTTCTTC. Its protein is CASSSGLGNEQFF.

The chain combines TRBV28 with TRBJ1-5; D might be TRBD1 (6 bases). The CDR3 has 15 residues. CDR1 MDHEN and CDR2 SYDVKM come from the germline V gene. V was cut by 7 bases and J by 6 bases, with 19 bases left in between. The CDR3 DNA is TGTGCCAGCACCTCGGGCAGGGGTTTAGTTCAGCCCCAGCATTTT. Its protein product is CASTSGRGLVQPQHF.

This clone was seen a single time. This chain connects TRBV5-8 to TRBJ2-1, with D possibly TRBD2 on 7 matching bases. CDR1 and CDR2 from the germline V gene are SGHTS and YDEGEE. The CDR3 has 14 amino acids. Trimming removed 2 bases at V and 9 bases at J, with 15 bases between. The CDR3 DNA sequence: TGTGCCAGCAGCTTCCTTATGGGAGGGGGTGAGCAGTTCTTC. Translation gives CASSFLMGGGEQFF. Full variable domain (remainder filled in from reference TRBV5-8 and TRBJ2-1): EAGVTQSPTHLIKTRGQQATLRCSPISGHTSVYWYQQALGLGLQFLLWYDEGEERNRGNFPPRFSGRQFPNYSSELNVNALELEDSALYLCASSFLMGGGEQFFGPGTRLTVL.

V gene TRBV5-1 combines with J gene TRBJ1-2; 12 bases map to TRBD1. Germline V lookup: CDR1 SGHRS, CDR2 YFSETQ. This CDR3 region has 16 residues. V lost 4 bases, J lost 8 bases, and 12 bases stayed unmatched. The CDR3 region is CASSPNPGQGAEGYTF. DNA of the CDR3: TGCGCCAGCAGCCCTAATCCGGGACAGGGGGCAGAGGGCTACACCTTC.

This sequence joins TRBV18 and TRBJ1-2, with D possibly matching TRBD1 (6 bases). In germline, CDR1 is KGHSH, CDR2 LQKENI. The CDR3 has 15 amino acids. The V end was cut by 4 bases, the J end by 4 bases, with 16 bases between. The CDR3 loop is CASSLRDTGLYGYTF. The CDR3 region has the DNA TGTGCCAGCTCACTCCGGGACACCGGGCTCTATGGCTACACCTTC. The full variable domain, rest sourced from reference TRBV18 and TRBJ1-2, is NAGVMQNPRHLVRRRGQEARLRCSPMKGHSHVYWYRQLPEEGLKFMVYLQKENIIDESGMPKERFSAEFPKEGPSILRIQQVVRGDSAAYFCASSLRDTGLYGYTFGSGTRLTVV.

The chain joins TRBV25-1 to TRBJ2-3, with D unresolved. Per germline, CDR1 MGHDK and CDR2 SYGVNS. The CDR3 runs to 15 residues. The V end lost 1 base, the J end lost 0 bases, and 8 bases lay between the germline ends. CDR3 nucleotide sequence: TGTGCCAGCAGTGAATCTACGGTTAGCACAGATACGCAGTATTTT. As protein: CASSESTVSTDTQYF.

This clone was observed a single time. The rearrangement uses TRBV6-5 and TRBJ2-1, with D maybe TRBD2 (6 bases). V was trimmed by 0 bases and J by 2 bases, leaving 8 bases between them. Per the germline V gene, CDR1 is MNHEY and CDR2 is SVGAGI. This CDR3 has 15 amino acids. The CDR3 DNA follows: TGTGCCAGCAGTTACTCTAGCGGAACCTACAATGAGCAGTTCTTC. Encoded protein: CASSYSSGTYNEQFF.

A note on this clone: Its ends do not fully match the called genes, so a read error is possible. V usage is TRBV13 and J usage is TRBJ1-4; TRBD1 is a possible D gene (5 bases). The length of the CDR3 is 14 residues. Germline V CDR1 and CDR2: PRHDT, FYEKMQ (reference sequence). CDR3 DNA: TGTGCCAGCAGCCCCACTAGGGGTAATGGAAAAACTGTTTTT. Translation gives CASSPTRGNGKTVF.

With respect to this clone: Within the sample, other DNA sequences also encode this same CDR3. The chain links TRBV7-2 to TRBJ1-5; D is uncertain. This CDR3 spans 16 amino acids. Germline CDR1 SGHTA, CDR2 FQGNSA. V was trimmed by 5 bases and J by 3 bases, leaving 17 bases between them. CDR3 in amino acids: CASSPGGGYNNQPQHF. The CDR3 DNA reads as TGTGCCAGCAGCCCGGGCGGCGGGTACAACAATCAGCCCCAGCATTTT.

V and J are TRBV6-5 and TRBJ2-3, with a tentative D call TRBD1 (5 bases). Germline loops: CDR1 MNHEY, CDR2 SVGAGI. The ends were cut back, 0 bases at V and 6 bases at J, with 13 bases in the middle. CDR3 size: 15 residues. The CDR3 sequence: CASSYSRRRADTQYF. DNA of the CDR3: TGTGCCAGCAGTTACTCGCGGCGCAGGGCGGATACGCAGTATTTT.

A few counts support this clone. This chain connects TRBV29-1 to TRBJ2-5; D is ambiguous. The ends were cut back, 3 bases at V and 2 bases at J, with 10 bases in the middle. The germline gives CDR1 SQVTM, CDR2 ANQGSEA. The CDR3 contains 13 residues. CDR3: CSVDGVGQETQYF. DNA for the CDR3: TGCAGCGTTGATGGGGTGGGGCAAGAGACCCAGTACTTC.

The rearrangement joins TRBV6-6 to TRBJ2-5; TRBD2 aligns across 11 bases. Germline assignment: CDR1 MNHNY and CDR2 SVGAGI (reference sequence). The CDR3 is 14 amino acids. V lost 10 bases and J lost 2; bases outside the gene matches: 6. The CDR3 sequence is CATFGTSGQETQYF. CDR3 DNA: TGTGCCACATTCGGGACTAGCGGACAAGAGACCCAGTACTTC.